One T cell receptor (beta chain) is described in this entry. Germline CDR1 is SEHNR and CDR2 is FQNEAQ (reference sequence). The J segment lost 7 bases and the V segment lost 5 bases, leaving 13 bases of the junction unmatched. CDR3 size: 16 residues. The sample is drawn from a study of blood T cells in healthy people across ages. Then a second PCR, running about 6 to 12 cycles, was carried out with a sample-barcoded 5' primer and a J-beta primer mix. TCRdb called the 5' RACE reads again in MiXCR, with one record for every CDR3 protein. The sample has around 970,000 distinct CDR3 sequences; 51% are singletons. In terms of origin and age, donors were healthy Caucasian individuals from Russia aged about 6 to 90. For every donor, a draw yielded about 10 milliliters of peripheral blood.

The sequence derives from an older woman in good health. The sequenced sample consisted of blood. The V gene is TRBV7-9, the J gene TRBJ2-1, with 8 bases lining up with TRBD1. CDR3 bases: TGTGCCAGCAGCCCAGGGGGCCGTCGGGCGGGTAATGAGCAGTTCTTC. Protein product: CASSPGGRRAGNEQFF. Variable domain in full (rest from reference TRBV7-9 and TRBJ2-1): DTGVSQNPRHKITKRGQNVTFRCDPISEHNRLYWYRQTLGQGPEFLTYFQNEAQLEKSRLLSDRFSAERPKGSFSTLEIQRTEQGDSAMYLCASSPGGRRAGNEQFFGPGTRLTVL.